These 21 T cell receptor beta chains were sequenced from one sample in a study of T-cell reconstitution after alpha-beta-depleted transplantation in children. This sample's TCRbeta library carried unique molecular identifier barcodes. MiXCR, applied by TCRdb to the PCR reads, yields one record per CDR3 protein. The table records approximately 590,000 distinct CDR3 sequences, roughly 10% of them present only once. The sample in question was PBMCs from the stem cell graft donor, obtained from the stem cell graft. Receptors originate from a human donor who donated a stem cell graft to a child with acute myeloid leukemia.

The chain has TRBV9 and TRBJ2-1; maybe TRBD2 (6 bases). This CDR3 spans 15 amino acids. The V end lost 1 base, the J end lost 4 bases, and 12 bases lay between the germline ends. Germline lookup yields CDR1 SGDLS and CDR2 YYNGEE. Written as DNA, the CDR3 is TGTGCCAGCAGCGTATCTACGGGAGCGTACAATGAGCAGTTCTTC. Translation: CASSVSTGAYNEQFF.

This clonotype has more than one count but fewer than ten. The V gene is TRBV7-2, the J gene TRBJ1-2; D ambiguous. Germline V CDR1 and CDR2: SGHTA, FQGNSA. Trimming stripped 5 bases from V and 4 bases from J, with 8 bases between. The CDR3 totals 12 residues. CDR3 sequence: CASSTHGYGYTF. As DNA, the CDR3 is TGTGCCAGCAGCACCCACGGCTATGGCTACACCTTC. Full variable domain (missing parts from reference TRBV7-2 and TRBJ1-2): GAGVSQSPSNKVTEKGKDVELRCDPISGHTALYWYRQSLGQGLEFLIYFQGNSAPDKSGLPSDRFSAERTGGSVSTLTIQRTQQEDSAVYLCASSTHGYGYTFGSGTRLTVV.

Of note for this clonotype: Germline is not matched at one junction end, which may reflect a read error. The V call is TRBV7-7, the J call TRBJ2-5, with D perhaps TRBD1 or TRBD2 (5 bases each). Looked up from germline, CDR1 is SSHAT and CDR2 is FNYEAQ (reference sequence). This CDR3 is 14 amino acids long. The CDR3, as DNA: TGTGCTAGCAGCACCGGGACGGCCCAAGAGACCCAGTACTTC. This encodes CASSTGTAQETQYF.

This clonotype has just a few counts. V usage is TRBV9 and J usage is TRBJ1-3, with D unclear. Germline CDR1 SGDLS, CDR2 YYNGEE. CDR3 size: 17 residues. The V and J ends lost 0 bases and 0 bases respectively, with 13 bases between them. In nucleotides, the CDR3 is TGTGCCAGCAGCGTAGGTGTCAGCCGCATCTCTGGAAACACCATATATTTT. Protein product: CASSVGVSRISGNTIYF.

This clonotype was seen at least ten times. The rearrangement links TRBV20-1 to TRBJ2-1; D gene ambiguous. The ends were cut back, 3 bases at V and 4 bases at J, with 13 bases in the middle. CDR1 is DFQATT, CDR2 SNEGSKA, per germline (reference sequence). CDR3 length: 14 residues. CDR3 bases: TGCAGTGCTAGGCTAACTATCCCTTACAATGAGCAGTTCTTC. Its protein product is CSARLTIPYNEQFF.

The chain combines TRBV3-1 with TRBJ2-3, with D perhaps matching TRBD1 (6 bases). Trimming took off 2 bases at V and 10 bases at J, with 16 bases between the two ends. This CDR3 has 14 amino acids. CDR1 is LGHDT and CDR2 is YNNKEL in the germline V gene (reference sequence). CDR3: CASSQSSRDNPQYF. CDR3 nucleotide sequence: TGTGCCAGCAGCCAAAGTTCCCGGGACAACCCGCAGTATTTT.

This clonotype was detected a few times. The CDR3 nucleotides are TGTGCCAGCGGCGAATACCCCATGGAGGAAAAACTGTTTTTT. Translation gives CASGEYPMEEKLFF. V usage is TRBV6-1 and J usage is TRBJ1-4; D is undetermined. Trimming shortened V by 8 bases and J by 8 bases, and 18 bases separated the two germline ends. CDR3 length equals 14 residues. Germline CDR1 is MNHNS and CDR2 is SASEGT.

This clonotype showed up just a few times. The chain has TRBV28 and TRBJ1-5, with a tentative D call TRBD1 (5 bases). The germline V gene has CDR1 MDHEN and CDR2 SYDVKM. The CDR3 contains 18 residues. Deletions cut 5 bases from V and 1 base from J, with 21 bases between. The CDR3 is CASSLRVGARGSNQPQHF. The DNA for the CDR3 is TGTGCCAGCAGTCTGAGGGTTGGGGCGCGGGGGAGCAATCAGCCCCAGCATTTT.

This chain links TRBV20-1 with TRBJ2-1, with D possibly TRBD2 on 6 matching bases. From germline, CDR1 is DFQATT and CDR2 SNEGSKA (reference sequence). The CDR3 has 12 amino acids. V dropped 7 bases and J dropped 9 bases, with 16 bases sitting between them. The CDR3 DNA sequence: TGCAGTGGGAGGAGGGATCTGGGTGAGCAGTTCTTC. Translating it yields CSGRRDLGEQFF.

This clonotype was seen a few times. The chain uses TRBV4-2 and TRBJ2-5, with D perhaps matching TRBD2 (5 bases). CDR1 and CDR2 from the germline V gene are LGHNA and YNFKEQ. Trimming removed 1 base from V and 3 bases from J, with 18 bases in between. The CDR3 has 17 residues. CDR3 DNA sequence: TGTGCCAGCAGCCAAGGACTTATGGACTTTACCGAAGAGACCCAGTACTTC. Protein product: CASSQGLMDFTEETQYF.

The chain links TRBV19 to TRBJ2-7, with 9 bases that match TRBD1. The CDR3 is 17 amino acids. The J segment lost 2 bases and the V segment lost 1 base, leaving 9 bases of the junction unmatched. Per germline, CDR1 LNHDA and CDR2 SQIVND (reference sequence). CDR3 sequence: CASSIGAGQGLAYEQYF. In DNA form, the CDR3 reads TGTGCCAGTAGTATAGGCGCCGGACAGGGGTTGGCCTACGAGCAGTACTTC.

This clonotype was found many times. The CDR3 bases are TGCGCCAGCAGCCCAGACAGGGGAGCAGATACGCAGTATTTT. As protein: CASSPDRGADTQYF. The V call is TRBV5-1, the J call TRBJ2-3; TRBD1 matches at 8 bases. This CDR3 contains 14 residues. Germline assignment: CDR1 SGHRS and CDR2 YFSETQ. V was pared by 4 bases and J by 4 bases, with 5 bases of the junction left unmatched. The variable domain in full, completed from reference TRBV5-1 and TRBJ2-3, reads KAGVTQTPRYLIKTRGQQVTLSCSPISGHRSVSWYQQTPGQGLQFLFEYFSETQRNKGNFPGRFSGRQFSNSRSEMNVSTLELGDSALYLCASSPDRGADTQYFGPGTRLTVL.

The rearrangement links TRBV7-2 to TRBJ2-1; perhaps TRBD1 as D (6 bases). This CDR3 has 13 amino acids. V lost 6 bases and J 1 base, leaving 7 bases between the germline ends. From germline, CDR1 is SGHTA and CDR2 FQGNSA. The CDR3 region is CASRQGSYNEQFF. The CDR3 DNA follows: TGTGCCAGCAGACAGGGTTCCTACAATGAGCAGTTCTTC.

The chain uses TRBV20-1 and TRBJ2-3; 8 nucleotides align to TRBD2. Germline values: CDR1 DFQATT, CDR2 SNEGSKA (reference sequence). The CDR3 is made up of 15 amino acids. V was pared by 6 bases and J by 4 bases, with 12 bases of the junction left unmatched. The CDR3 sequence: CSAPPSGSWADTQYF. The CDR3 nucleotides are TGCAGTGCCCCCCCCAGCGGGAGTTGGGCAGATACGCAGTATTTT.

This clonotype has just a few counts. The J gene is TRBJ2-2, the V gene TRBV7-9; D not certain. The CDR3 sequence is 12 residues long. Looked up from germline, CDR1 is SEHNR and CDR2 is FQNEAQ (reference sequence). The V end lost 5 bases, the J end lost 6 bases, and 7 bases lay between the germline ends. CDR3 coding DNA: TGTGCCAGCAGCATGGGCGCCGGGGAGCTGTTTTTT. This gives the protein CASSMGAGELFF.

This clonotype was recorded at least ten times. The chain recombines TRBV7-9 with TRBJ2-2; 9 bases line up with TRBD1. The trim removed 3 bases at V and 4 bases at J, leaving 6 bases unmatched. From germline, CDR1 is SEHNR and CDR2 FQNEAQ (reference sequence). This CDR3 region has 16 residues. The CDR3 sequence is CASSLHRGLITGELFF. The CDR3 nucleotides read TGTGCCAGCAGCTTGCACAGGGGGCTTATCACCGGGGAGCTGTTTTTT.

This chain joins TRBV29-1 and TRBJ2-5, with D possibly being TRBD1 or TRBD2 (5 bases each). V lost 5 bases to trimming and J lost 2 bases, with 12 bases between them. The CDR3 spans 13 residues. Germline V lookup: CDR1 SQVTM, CDR2 ANQGSEA. In DNA form, the CDR3 reads TGCAGCGTTAGGAAGGGACCTCAAGAGACCCAGTACTTC. Residues: CSVRKGPQETQYF.

The genes are TRBV29-1 and TRBJ2-7; D possibly corresponds to TRBD2 (6 bases). V gave up 7 bases and J gave up 4 bases, with 17 bases separating them. Germline CDR1 and CDR2: SQVTM and ANQGSEA. The CDR3 is 13 residues long. CDR3 region: CSALGRGHYEQYF. In DNA, the CDR3 is TGCAGCGCCCTAGGGCGGGGCCATTACGAGCAGTACTTC.

This clonotype was observed at least ten times. The gene calls are TRBV4-3 and TRBJ2-7; 7 bases fit TRBD1. V was clipped by 3 bases and J by 4 bases; unmatched bases: 6. The V gene's germline CDR1 is LGHNA and CDR2 YSLEER. This CDR3 comprises 14 residues. The CDR3 DNA sequence: TGCGCCAGCAGCCATAGACAGGGACCTTACGAGCAGTACTTC. It codes for CASSHRQGPYEQYF.

This clonotype has just a few counts. The gene calls are TRBV19 and TRBJ1-3, with TRBD1 as a possible D gene (5 bases). The V gene lost 5 bases and the J gene lost 0 bases, with 17 bases spanning the gap. The CDR3 is 17 amino acids. Looked up from germline, CDR1 is LNHDA and CDR2 is SQIVND (reference sequence). The CDR3 loop reads CASSFETARFSGNTIYF. DNA of the CDR3: TGTGCCAGTAGTTTTGAGACAGCGCGATTCTCTGGAAACACCATATATTTT.

This clonotype was detected ten times or more. The rearrangement uses TRBV3-1 and TRBJ2-7; no definite D call. CDR1 is LGHDT, CDR2 YNNKEL, per germline (reference sequence). V lost 2 bases to trimming and J lost 6 bases, with 8 bases between them. This CDR3 contains 12 residues. The CDR3 sequence: CASSQTPSEQYF. The CDR3 DNA is TGTGCCAGCAGCCAAACCCCATCCGAGCAGTACTTC.